This T cell receptor beta chain was retrieved from a study of molecular identifiers for immune sequencing clone quantification. The junction had 7 bases not matched to a gene; V was cut back by 3 bases and J by 5 bases. This CDR3 has 14 residues. Germline CDR1 and CDR2: SQVTM and ANQGSEA. This clonotype was observed a handful of times. The authors built bulk TCR libraries by previously described methods with listed TCR primers. TCRdb used MiXCR to reprocess the PCR reads, holding one entry per CDR3 protein. Among a few hundred thousand distinct CDR3 sequences, 25% were seen once, and the ten largest hold around 0.76%.

V is TRBV29-1 and J is TRBJ2-5, with 9 bases lining up with TRBD2. The source is a human donor in good health. Some libraries in this study had Jurkat cell RNA spiked in. The sequenced sample consisted of naive CD8+ T cells from blood, with Jurkat cell RNA spiked in. Subset specified: FACS-sorted CD8+CD4-CCR7+CD45RA+ naive T cells. For the CDR3, the DNA is TGCAGCGTTGAGGGACTAGCCTCCCGGGAGACCCAGTACTTC. Amino acid sequence: CSVEGLASRETQYF. Filled out from reference TRBV29-1 and TRBJ2-5, the complete variable domain reads SAVISQKPSRDICQRGTSLTIQCQVDSQVTMMFWYRQQPGQSLTLIATANQGSEATYESGFVIDKFPISRPNLTFSTLTVSNMSPEDSSIYLCSVEGLASRETQYFGPGTRLLVL.